This T cell receptor beta chain was found in a study of blood T cell repertoires in COVID-19. Losses at the gene ends were 1 base for V and 7 bases for J; bases not matched to a gene: 14. The V gene's germline CDR1 is LGHDT and CDR2 YNNKEL (reference sequence). This CDR3 comprises 17 residues. Per the authors' pipeline: Cell counts per sample came from amplifying reference gene primers. This table comes from immunoSEQ multiplex PCR, and its TCRdb copy is limited to in-frame clones, with some not included. That table supplies the V and J calls and clone size; D and trimming were determined from the DNA. The repertoire consists of 250,000 or so clones, with 70% to 90% occurring once and the leading ten covering 6.2%.

The TCR was taken from a man in his sixties with acute or convalescent COVID-19. The sequenced sample consisted of peripheral blood. The chain uses TRBV3-1 (or the pseudogene TRBV3-2) and TRBJ2-7; 9 bases map to TRBD1. CDR3 in DNA: TGTGCCAGCAGCCAAGGAGTAAGGACAGGGGTCCCTCGAGAGCAGTACTTC. As protein: CASSQGVRTGVPREQYF.